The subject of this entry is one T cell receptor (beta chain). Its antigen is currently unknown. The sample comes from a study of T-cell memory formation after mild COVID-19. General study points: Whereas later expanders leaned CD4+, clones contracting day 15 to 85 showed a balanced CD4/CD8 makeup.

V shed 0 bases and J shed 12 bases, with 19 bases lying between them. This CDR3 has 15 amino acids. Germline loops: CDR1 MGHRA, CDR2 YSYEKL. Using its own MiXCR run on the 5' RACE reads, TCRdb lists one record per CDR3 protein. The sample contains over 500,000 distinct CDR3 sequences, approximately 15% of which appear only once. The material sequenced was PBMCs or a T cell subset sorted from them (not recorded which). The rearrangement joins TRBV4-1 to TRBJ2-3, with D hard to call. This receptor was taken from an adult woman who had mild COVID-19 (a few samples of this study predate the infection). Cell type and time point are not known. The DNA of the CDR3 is TGCGCCAGCAGCCAAGATCGGCAGGTGGTTGCATCACAGTATTTT. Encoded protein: CASSQDRQVVASQYF.